The clone carrying this TCR beta chain was observed at least ten times. The antigen is not known. The source material, RNA transcripts, was used to amplify TCR beta CDR3 regions. A set of HTBI primers served as the primers for a first-round RT-PCR of the TCR CDR3. TCRdb used MiXCR to reprocess the multiplex PCR reads, holding one entry per CDR3 protein. The repertoire holds fewer than 400,000 distinct CDR3 sequences, over 13% seen once, with 28% in the top ten. The PBMCs were taken from about 9.7 ml of fresh peripheral blood. This record comes from a study of T cells in Graves' hyperthyroidism and ophthalmopathy. Notes on the study in general: Model predictions of ophthalmopathy came a median about 6.3 months before onset. Most clonotypes that expanded in the thyroid above 0.001 also showed up in blood. A model built on 13 V-J features separated ophthalmopathy from stable hyperthyroidism.

The sequencing sample was made of blood. This receptor was identified in a man aged 50 or older with Graves' ophthalmopathy.

The CDR3 DNA reads as TGTGCCAGCTCCTTGACGGGACACAGCACAGATACGCAGTATTTT. Its translation is CASSLTGHSTDTQYF. The chain uses TRBV7-8 and TRBJ2-3; tentatively, D is TRBD1 (6 bases). Germline values: CDR1 SGHVS, CDR2 FQNEAQ. CDR3 length: 15 residues. With 8 bases removed from V and 0 bases from J, the gap between germline ends came to 15 bases.